This entry lists 13 T cell receptor beta chains sequenced from one sample in a study of human T cells and chemical hapten exposure. Each CDR3 protein is one row after TCRdb ran MiXCR on the RACE reads. The table lists approximately 100,000 distinct CDR3 sequences, 9.5% to 15% of them singletons. Time point meaning: pre-sensitization, week 0. The treatment is: therapeutic diphenylcyclopropenone sensitization with weekly scalp DPC. This sample comprised whole blood, obtained in connection with sensitization to the hapten diphenylcyclopropenone (DPC). These receptors were obtained from a woman in her 50s with alopecia areata. Some clones in this sample may be carry-over from other donors' samples.

This clonotype was found a few times. The genes are TRBV29-1 and TRBJ2-3; the D gene could be TRBD1 or TRBD2 (5 bases each). Trimming took 8 bases from V and 4 from J, leaving 19 bases between them. The CDR3 has 14 residues. Looked up from germline, CDR1 is SQVTM and CDR2 is ANQGSEA. The CDR3 DNA is TGCAGCATCTCGCAGGGAGTCGGGGCAGATACGCAGTATTTT. This codes for CSISQGVGADTQYF.

The rearrangement uses TRBV6-2 or TRBV6-3 and TRBJ2-1, with TRBD2 matching over 13 bases. Germline assignment: CDR1 MNHEY and CDR2 SVGEGT. This CDR3 contains 16 residues. V lost 7 bases and J lost 7; bases outside the gene matches: 10. The CDR3 reads CASNAITGLAGNEQFF. CDR3 bases: TGTGCCAGCAACGCTATAACGGGACTAGCGGGGAATGAGCAGTTCTTC.

CDR3 sequence reads: CASRSSTEHFEAFF. The CDR3 DNA reads as TGTGCCAGCAGGTCGTCGACCGAACATTTTGAAGCTTTCTTT. The V and J genes are TRBV12-3 or TRBV12-4 and TRBJ1-1, with D uncertain. With 6 bases removed from V and 7 bases from J, the gap between germline ends came to 18 bases. The CDR3 loop spans 14 amino acids.

This clonotype was recorded only once. J is TRBJ2-7 and V is TRBV7-9; possibly TRBD1 for D (6 bases). The V end lost 7 bases, the J end lost 1 base, and 11 bases lay between the germline ends. In germline, CDR1 is SEHNR, CDR2 FQNEAQ (reference sequence). CDR3 length: 13 amino acids. In DNA form, the CDR3 reads TGTGCCAGCAAGGGGACACCATCCTACGAGCAGTACTTC. Translating it yields CASKGTPSYEQYF.

This clonotype has at least ten counts. The chain recombines TRBV20-1 with TRBJ2-1; 9 bases agree with TRBD2. The CDR3 contains 16 residues. V trimming: 0 bases; J trimming: 3 bases; junction bases outside the gene matches: 6. Per germline, CDR1 DFQATT and CDR2 SNEGSKA (reference sequence). This chain's CDR3 is CSARDPLAGNYNEQFF. CDR3 nucleotides: TGCAGTGCTAGAGATCCGCTAGCGGGGAACTACAATGAGCAGTTCTTC.

This clonotype occurred many times. CDR3 DNA sequence: TGCGCCAGCAGCCCGAGCAAAGAGACCCAGTACTTC. Translated, it gives CASSPSKETQYF. The V and J genes are TRBV5-1 and TRBJ2-5; no reliable D call. This CDR3 has 12 residues. Trimming removed 4 bases from V and 3 bases from J, with 7 bases in between. CDR1 is SGHRS and CDR2 is YFSETQ in the germline V gene. Supplemented by reference TRBV5-1 and TRBJ2-5, the full variable domain reads KAGVTQTPRYLIKTRGQQVTLSCSPISGHRSVSWYQQTPGQGLQFLFEYFSETQRNKGNFPGRFSGRQFSNSRSEMNVSTLELGDSALYLCASSPSKETQYFGPGTRLLVL.

Concerning this clonotype itself: A read error may explain this, as a much larger clone is one base away. The chain uses TRBV28 and TRBJ1-2; D is undetermined. CDR3 length equals 12 residues. Germline CDR1 is MDHEN and CDR2 is SYDVKM. V dropped 5 bases and J dropped 0 bases, with 4 bases sitting between them. The CDR3 DNA follows: TGTGCCAGCAGTGGGGCTAACTATGGCTACACCTTC. Translating it yields CASSGANYGYTF.

The chain links TRBV4-3 to TRBJ2-2; a weak D match, TRBD2 (6 bases). The V gene lost 3 bases and the J gene lost 4 bases, with 24 bases spanning the gap. Germline loops: CDR1 LGHNA, CDR2 YSLEER. CDR3 length equals 19 residues. In DNA form, the CDR3 reads TGCGCCAGCAGCCACTACCCGACGACCGTTTCGGGGGTCACCGGGGAGCTGTTTTTT. Residues: CASSHYPTTVSGVTGELFF.

This clonotype was found a few times. The chain uses TRBV7-6 and TRBJ2-2; TRBD1 aligns across 8 bases. Trimming at V came to 3 bases and at J to 6 bases, leaving 3 bases not matched to a gene. The CDR3 extends over 14 amino acids. Germline V gives CDR1 SGHVS, CDR2 FNYEAQ. The DNA of the CDR3 is TGTGCCAGCAGCTTCCAGGGGGCGCCCGGGGAGCTGTTTTTT. Its protein is CASSFQGAPGELFF.

The table lists this clonotype with a few counts. The V and J genes are TRBV28 and TRBJ2-7; TRBD1 agrees at 11 bases. The J segment lost 4 bases and the V segment lost 4 bases, leaving 6 bases of the junction unmatched. CDR3 length: 15 amino acids. Germline V gene lookup returns CDR1 MDHEN and CDR2 SYDVKM. CDR3 in amino acids: CASSSTGTGGYEQYF. The CDR3 DNA reads TGTGCCAGCAGTTCCACCGGGACAGGGGGATACGAGCAGTACTTC.

The sample holds many counts of this clonotype. This chain joins TRBV12-3 or TRBV12-4 and TRBJ1-5; 8 bases are a match to TRBD1. There are 16 residues in the CDR3. J was trimmed by 2 bases and V by 5 bases; bases with no gene match: 8. CDR3 nucleotides: TGTGCCAGCAGTCGTCGACAGGGGCAACGCAATCAGCCCCAGCATTTT. Protein: CASSRRQGQRNQPQHF.

This clonotype was counted between two and nine times. This chain uses TRBV28 with TRBJ1-4; D not certain. This CDR3 region has 13 residues. V was pared by 6 bases and J by 8 bases, with 13 bases between. CDR1 and CDR2 (germline): MDHEN, SYDVKM. CDR3 sequence (DNA): TGTGCCAGCAGCCAATACGACCACGAAAAACTGTTTTTT. This sequence encodes CASSQYDHEKLFF. Full variable domain (missing parts from reference TRBV28 and TRBJ1-4): DVKVTQSSRYLVKRTGEKVFLECVQDMDHENMFWYRQDPGLGLRLIYFSYDVKMKEKGDIPEGYSVSREKKERFSLILESASTNQTSMYLCASSQYDHEKLFFGSGTQLSVL.

This clonotype has at least ten counts. The chain couples TRBV18 to TRBJ1-1, with D maybe TRBD1 (5 bases). The V end was cut by 6 bases, the J end by 1 base, with 15 bases between. Germline-derived CDR1 and CDR2 are KGHSH and LQKENI. CDR3 length: 15 residues. Here the CDR3 DNA reads TGTGCCAGCTCCCGGGACCAAACAGGGAACACTGAAGCTTTCTTT. Protein sequence: CASSRDQTGNTEAFF.